One sample yielded the 19 T cell receptor beta chains listed below, sequenced in a study of identical twins. In TCRdb, the 5' RACE reads were re-called with MiXCR into one record per CDR3 protein. In the table there are hundreds of thousands of distinct CDR3 sequences, 7% of which are singletons. The data also belong to a second study, concerning yellow fever vaccine responses in identical twins.

The source material was memory (CD45RO+) T cells sorted from blood. Receptors were obtained from a woman aged 18 to 35 in good health.

The CDR3 nucleotides read TGTGCCAGCTCACCGGGCCCAGGGGACGGCACAGATACGCAGTATTTT. This codes for CASSPGPGDGTDTQYF. This sequence joins TRBV18 and TRBJ2-3, with D maybe TRBD1 (6 bases). The CDR3 is made up of 16 amino acids. Germline assignment: CDR1 KGHSH and CDR2 LQKENI. The V and J ends lost 3 bases and 1 base respectively, with 14 bases between them.

The sample holds many counts of this clonotype. This chain uses TRBV5-1 with TRBJ2-7; 9 nucleotides line up with TRBD1. The trim removed 3 bases at V and 3 bases at J, leaving 4 bases unmatched. The CDR3 is made up of 14 amino acids. Germline assignment: CDR1 SGHRS and CDR2 YFSETQ. The CDR3 DNA follows: TGCGCCAGCAGCTCGGGACAGGGAAACTACGAGCAGTACTTC. It encodes CASSSGQGNYEQYF.

This clonotype showed up just a few times. The chain carries TRBV6-5 and TRBJ1-1, with unresolved D. The CDR3 runs to 14 residues. The ends were cut back, 2 bases at V and 0 bases at J, with 7 bases in the middle. CDR1 is MNHEY and CDR2 is SVGAGI in the germline V gene. Written as DNA, the CDR3 is TGTGCCAGCAGTTACCGGGCCATGAACACTGAAGCTTTCTTT. It translates to CASSYRAMNTEAFF.

The sample holds many counts of this clonotype. CDR3 protein: CSASQAEQFF. The DNA for the CDR3 is TGCAGCGCCTCCCAGGCTGAGCAGTTCTTC. The chain links TRBV29-1 to TRBJ2-1; D uncertain. The germline V and J ends were trimmed by 7 bases and 9 bases, with 10 bases remaining between them. The CDR3 is 10 amino acids. The germline V gene encodes CDR1 SQVTM and CDR2 ANQGSEA.

This clonotype was counted ten times or more. V usage is TRBV15 and J usage is TRBJ2-7; TRBD2 is a possible D gene (5 bases). Germline V CDR1 and CDR2: LNHNV, YYDKDF (reference sequence). V lost 0 bases, J lost 3 bases, and 9 bases lay in between. This CDR3 contains 14 residues. The CDR3 region has the DNA TGTGCCACCAGCAGAGATAGAGACTACTACGAGCAGTACTTC. Translated, it gives CATSRDRDYYEQYF.

The rearrangement joins TRBV20-1 to TRBJ2-1, with D tentatively TRBD1 or TRBD2 (5 bases each). Per the germline V gene, CDR1 is DFQATT and CDR2 is SNEGSKA (reference sequence). The V and J ends lost 4 bases and 2 bases respectively, with 12 bases between them. CDR3 length equals 14 residues. The CDR3, as DNA: TGCAGTGCTAAACTACGGGGACCCTACAATGAGCAGTTCTTC. Translation gives CSAKLRGPYNEQFF.

This clonotype came up many times. The rearrangement joins TRBV4-1 to TRBJ2-1; 7 positions agree with TRBD2. Trimming removed 1 base from V and 5 bases from J; junction bases left unmatched: 5. Germline V lookup: CDR1 MGHRA, CDR2 YSYEKL. The CDR3 length is 15 residues. CDR3 sequence reads: CASSQGLAEHNEQFF. The CDR3 DNA reads as TGCGCCAGCAGCCAAGGGCTAGCGGAACACAATGAGCAGTTCTTC.

V gene TRBV5-1 combines with J gene TRBJ2-4; D is undetermined. The CDR3 sequence is 14 residues long. Germline lookup yields CDR1 SGHRS and CDR2 YFSETQ. V lost 2 bases and J lost 2, with 8 bases in between. The CDR3 nucleotides read TGCGCCAGCAGCTTCTCACACACCAAAAACATTCAGTACTTC. It codes for CASSFSHTKNIQYF.

This clonotype was seen only a few times. This rearrangement joins TRBV6-1 to TRBJ2-1, with TRBD2 matching over 10 bases. Losses at the gene ends were 6 bases for V and 4 bases for J; bases not matched to a gene: 18. The CDR3 has 19 amino acids. Germline-derived CDR1 and CDR2 are MNHNS and SASEGT. The DNA for the CDR3 is TGTGCCAGCAGACCCGCGGCTAGCGGGAGACGCCCCTTTTACAATGAGCAGTTCTTC. It encodes CASRPAASGRRPFYNEQFF.

The rearrangement links TRBV5-1 to TRBJ2-7; 10 nucleotides align to TRBD2. The CDR3 loop spans 18 amino acids. J lost 0 bases, V lost 1 base, and 10 bases had no gene match. Germline CDR1 is SGHRS and CDR2 is YFSETQ. CDR3 protein: CASSLKRSGRASSYEQYF. The CDR3 DNA reads as TGCGCCAGCAGCTTGAAGAGGAGCGGGAGGGCTAGCTCCTACGAGCAGTACTTC.

This clonotype appeared many times. The gene calls are TRBV4-1 and TRBJ2-3; maybe TRBD2 (6 bases). This CDR3 spans 15 amino acids. V was clipped by 3 bases and J by 1 base, with 11 bases between them. Germline V CDR1 and CDR2: MGHRA, YSYEKL. Here the CDR3 reads CASSQGRGGTDTQYF. The DNA of the CDR3 is TGCGCCAGCAGCCAGGGGCGGGGAGGCACAGATACGCAGTATTTT.

The rearrangement links TRBV12-3 or TRBV12-4 to TRBJ2-5; D is possibly TRBD1 (5 bases). V was trimmed by 1 base and J by 11 bases, leaving 11 bases between them. CDR3 size: 12 residues. The CDR3: CASSLGTYYQYF. The CDR3, as DNA: TGTGCCAGCAGTTTAGGGACATACTATCAGTACTTC.

With regard to this clonotype: A much bigger clone sits one base away, suggesting this may be a read error. The V and J genes are TRBV5-6 and TRBJ2-1, with 7 bases fitting TRBD2. This CDR3 comprises 14 residues. In germline, CDR1 is SGHDT, CDR2 YYEEEE. Unmatched junction bases numbered 12, after V lost 8 bases and J lost 7 bases. CDR3 region: CARSRGVLGNEQFF. CDR3 DNA: TGTGCCAGGAGCCGGGGGGTACTCGGGAATGAGCAGTTCTTC.

The chain carries TRBV15 and TRBJ2-3; D is unresolved. Looked up from germline, CDR1 is LNHNV and CDR2 is YYDKDF (reference sequence). The length of the CDR3 is 16 residues. V lost 0 bases and J lost 0, with 10 bases in between. The CDR3 sequence: CATSRDLVTSTDTQYF. In nucleotides, the CDR3 is TGTGCCACCAGCAGAGATTTAGTTACCAGCACAGATACGCAGTATTTT.

The chain combines TRBV5-6 with TRBJ2-1; D might be TRBD2 (6 bases). This CDR3 has 15 amino acids. Germline-derived CDR1 and CDR2 are SGHDT and YYEEEE. V gave up 4 bases and J gave up 2 bases, with 13 bases separating them. CDR3 in DNA: TGTGCCAGCAGCCCAAGACTAGGAGCCTACAATGAGCAGTTCTTC. Protein product: CASSPRLGAYNEQFF.

This clonotype was observed many times. The chain recombines TRBV29-1 with TRBJ2-5; 8 bases map to TRBD2. Germline-derived CDR1 and CDR2 are SQVTM and ANQGSEA. The ends lost 2 bases at V and 0 bases at J; junction bases unmatched: 5. The CDR3 is made up of 15 amino acids. Written as DNA, the CDR3 is TGCAGCGTTGAAATCAAGCGGGGGTACCAAGAGACCCAGTACTTC. Residues: CSVEIKRGYQETQYF.

The sample holds many counts of this clonotype. The CDR3 bases are TGCAGCGTTTCCGGGACACTTGGCACTGAAGCTTTCTTT. It codes for CSVSGTLGTEAFF. The chain employs TRBV29-1 and TRBJ1-1; possible D gene TRBD1, 6 bases. Germline V gene lookup returns CDR1 SQVTM and CDR2 ANQGSEA. Deletions cut 5 bases from V and 4 bases from J, with 14 bases between. The CDR3 runs 13 residues.

The sample holds many counts of this clonotype. The rearrangement uses TRBV15 and TRBJ2-5, with D possibly matching TRBD1 (7 bases). Germline loops: CDR1 LNHNV, CDR2 YYDKDF (reference sequence). Trimming took 3 bases from V and 4 from J, leaving 24 bases between them. This CDR3 has 18 residues. The CDR3 spells CATSRRGDRGSGGETQYF. The CDR3 DNA is TGTGCCACCAGCAGGAGGGGGGACAGAGGGTCTGGCGGAGAGACCCAGTACTTC.

This sequence joins TRBV5-8 and TRBJ2-2, with D perhaps TRBD1 (5 bases). Trimming removed 2 bases from V and 7 bases from J, with 15 bases in between. Germline CDR1 SGHTS, CDR2 YDEGEE. The CDR3 runs to 15 residues. The CDR3 DNA follows: TGTGCCAGCAGCTTCGGGCTCAGGGCGGTCGGGGAGCTGTTTTTT. The encoded protein is CASSFGLRAVGELFF.